This T cell receptor (beta chain) came from a study of blood T cell repertoires in COVID-19. Comments on this clone: A junction boundary mismatches the germline segment, possibly from a read error.

The table came from immunoSEQ multiplex PCR; TCRdb's copy has only in-frame clones and leaves some out. Of some 100,000 clones listed, approximately 92% were seen once; the top ten hold around 5%. CDR3 length: 11 residues. Germline V CDR1 and CDR2: MDHEN, SYDVKM. The sequence was collected from a man aged 50 to 60 with active COVID-19. Sequenced: peripheral blood. This chain connects TRBV28 to TRBJ1-2; tentative D call: TRBD1 (5 bases). CDR3 amino acids: CASSFRDYPIF. CDR3 coding DNA: TGTGCCAGCAGTTTCAGGGATTACCCAATCTTC.